This TCR beta chain is from a study of cytomegalovirus exposure and HLA in healthy donors. Study-level points and caveats: Being indistinguishable, some V segments were excluded, TRBV6-2 and TRBV6-3 among them.

As to this clone: Its antigen is unidentified.

Germline V gene data show CDR1 as MNHNY and CDR2 as SVGAGI (reference sequence). This CDR3 has 15 residues. V gave up 4 bases and J gave up 7 bases; unmatched junction bases: 10. The PCR made use of 60 Vbeta and 13 Jbeta primers. Sequencing used immunoSEQ multiplex PCR; TCRdb keeps in-frame clones, though not all of them. The profile covers approximately 100,000 clones, with approximately 80% appearing a single time and approximately 2% taken by the ten largest. The J gene is TRBJ1-2, the V gene TRBV6-6, with 9 bases lining up with TRBD1. Sequenced: PBMCs. This TCR was recovered from a man younger than 35 in good health and CMV-seronegative. The CDR3 DNA follows: TGTGCCAGCAGTTTCAACTCGGACAGGGGAAGTGGCTACACCTTC. It specifies CASSFNSDRGSGYTF.